This TCR beta chain comes out of a study of regulatory T cells in long-lasting Graves disease. Study in general: The study counted Graves' disease as persistent given over 5 years of antithyroid drugs and positive TSH receptor antibodies.

Relying on iRepertoire HTBI primers and Arm-PCR of CDR3 regions, the team built TCR beta libraries. TCRdb passed the multiplex PCR reads through MiXCR, listing each CDR3 protein once. The table lists over 450,000 distinct CDR3 sequences, roughly 21% of them singletons. Time point meaning: persistent/refractory GD, antithyroid drugs over 5 years with positive TRAb. RNA from PBMCs was the source of the TCR library. Peripheral blood, 7.5 to 9.5 milliliters per patient, was collected in EDTA tubes. Per the germline V gene, CDR1 is LNHDA and CDR2 is SQIVND (reference sequence). The CDR3 covers 13 residues. Deletions cut 2 bases from V and 6 bases from J, with 10 bases between.

This clonotype originated in a female donor with Graves disease. The material was peripheral blood mononuclear cells (PBMCs), obtained when the disease was refractory, from a patient treated with antithyroid drugs. The chain carries TRBV19 and TRBJ1-2; D is possibly TRBD1 (5 bases). DNA for the CDR3: TGTGCCAGTAGTATAACCCCGGGGGATGGCTACACCTTC. It yields the protein CASSITPGDGYTF.